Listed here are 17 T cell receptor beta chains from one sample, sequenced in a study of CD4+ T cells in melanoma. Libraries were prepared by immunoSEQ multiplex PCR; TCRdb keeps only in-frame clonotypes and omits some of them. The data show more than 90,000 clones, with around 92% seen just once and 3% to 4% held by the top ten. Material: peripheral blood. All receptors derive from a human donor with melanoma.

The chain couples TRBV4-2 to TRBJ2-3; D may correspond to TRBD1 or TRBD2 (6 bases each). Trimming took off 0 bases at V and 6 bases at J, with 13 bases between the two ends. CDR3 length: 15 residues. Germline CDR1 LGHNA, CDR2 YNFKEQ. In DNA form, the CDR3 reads TGTGCCAGCAGCCAAGATCCTCGGGGGCGGGATACGCAGTATTTT. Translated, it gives CASSQDPRGRDTQYF.

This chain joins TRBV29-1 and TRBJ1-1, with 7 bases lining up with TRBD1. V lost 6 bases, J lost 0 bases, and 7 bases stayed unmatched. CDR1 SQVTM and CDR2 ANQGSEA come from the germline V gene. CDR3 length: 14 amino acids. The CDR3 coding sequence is TGCAGCGTAAGACAAACAGGGGTGAACACTGAAGCTTTCTTT. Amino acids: CSVRQTGVNTEAFF.

In DNA, the CDR3 is TGTGCCAGCAGCCCGACGGGCACAGGGCGAGAGACCCAGTACTTC. Its translation: CASSPTGTGRETQYF. This chain links TRBV7-8 with TRBJ2-5, with D perhaps matching TRBD1 (6 bases). V was clipped by 5 bases and J by 4 bases, with 17 bases between them. This CDR3 is built from 15 residues. Germline CDR1 and CDR2: SGHVS and FQNEAQ.

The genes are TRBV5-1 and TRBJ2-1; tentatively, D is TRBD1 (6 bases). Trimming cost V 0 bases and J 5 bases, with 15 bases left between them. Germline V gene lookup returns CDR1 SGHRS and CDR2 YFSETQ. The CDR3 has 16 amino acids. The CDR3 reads CASSLGPAGADNEQFF. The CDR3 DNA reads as TGCGCCAGCAGCTTGGGACCCGCAGGGGCAGACAATGAGCAGTTCTTC.

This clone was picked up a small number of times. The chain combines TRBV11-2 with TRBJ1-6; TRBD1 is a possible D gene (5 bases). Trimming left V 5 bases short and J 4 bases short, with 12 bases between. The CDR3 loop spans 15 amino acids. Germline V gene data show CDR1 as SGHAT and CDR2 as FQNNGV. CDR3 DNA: TGTGCCAGCAGCCCAGGGACCGCTTATAATTCACCCCTCCACTTT. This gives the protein CASSPGTAYNSPLHF. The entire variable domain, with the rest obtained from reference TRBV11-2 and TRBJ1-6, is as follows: EAGVAQSPRYKIIEKRQSVAFWCNPISGHATLYWYQQILGQGPKLLIQFQNNGVVDDSQLPKDRFSAERLKGVDSTLKIQPAKLEDSAVYLCASSPGTAYNSPLHFGNGTRLTVT.

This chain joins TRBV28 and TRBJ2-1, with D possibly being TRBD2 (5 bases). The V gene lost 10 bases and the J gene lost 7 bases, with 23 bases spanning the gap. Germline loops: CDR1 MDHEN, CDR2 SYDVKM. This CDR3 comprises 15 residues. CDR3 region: CATRSRGKTANEQFF. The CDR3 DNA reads TGTGCCACCAGATCTAGAGGGAAAACGGCGAATGAGCAGTTCTTC.

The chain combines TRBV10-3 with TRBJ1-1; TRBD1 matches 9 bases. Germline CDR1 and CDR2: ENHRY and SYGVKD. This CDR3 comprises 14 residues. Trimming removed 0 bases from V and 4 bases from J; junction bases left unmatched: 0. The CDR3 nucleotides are TGTGCCATCAGTGAGTCGACAGGGGGCACTGAAGCTTTCTTT. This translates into CAISESTGGTEAFF.

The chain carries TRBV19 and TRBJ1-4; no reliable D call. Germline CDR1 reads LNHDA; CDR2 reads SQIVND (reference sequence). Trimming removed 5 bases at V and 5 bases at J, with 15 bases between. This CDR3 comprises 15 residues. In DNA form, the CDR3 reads TGTGCCAGTAGTTTCCGGACGGAAGGGAATGAAAAACTGTTTTTT. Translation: CASSFRTEGNEKLFF.

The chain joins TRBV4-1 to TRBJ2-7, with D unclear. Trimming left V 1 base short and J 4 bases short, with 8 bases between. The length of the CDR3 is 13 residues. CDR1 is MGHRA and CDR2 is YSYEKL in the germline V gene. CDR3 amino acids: CASSQVGMYEQYF. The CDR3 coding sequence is TGCGCCAGCAGCCAAGTGGGGATGTACGAGCAGTACTTC.

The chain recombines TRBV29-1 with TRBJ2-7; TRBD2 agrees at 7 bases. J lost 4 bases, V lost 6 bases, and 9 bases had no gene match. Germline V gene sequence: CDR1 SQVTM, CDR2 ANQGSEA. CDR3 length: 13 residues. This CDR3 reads CSVRTSWEYEQYF. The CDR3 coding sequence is TGCAGCGTAAGGACTAGTTGGGAGTACGAGCAGTACTTC.

CDR3 coding DNA: TGTGCCAGCAGCCCCGGCCTCCTTGTCCACGAGCAGTACTTC. The encoded protein is CASSPGLLVHEQYF. The gene calls are TRBV7-2 and TRBJ2-7; D remains ambiguous. CDR3 size: 14 residues. Trimming removed 5 bases at V and 5 bases at J, with 16 bases between. CDR1 SGHTA and CDR2 FQGNSA come from the germline V gene.

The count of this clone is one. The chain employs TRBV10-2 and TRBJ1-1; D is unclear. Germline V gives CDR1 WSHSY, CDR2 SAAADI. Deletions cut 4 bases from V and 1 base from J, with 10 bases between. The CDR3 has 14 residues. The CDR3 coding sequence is TGCGCCAGCAGTGCCCGGTACAAGAACACTGAAGCTTTCTTT. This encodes CASSARYKNTEAFF.

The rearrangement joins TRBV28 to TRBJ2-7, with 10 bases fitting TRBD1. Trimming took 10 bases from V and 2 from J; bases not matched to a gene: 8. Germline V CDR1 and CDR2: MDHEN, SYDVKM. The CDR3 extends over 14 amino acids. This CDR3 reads CATRRTGGTYEQYF. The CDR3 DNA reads TGTGCCACTCGAAGGACAGGGGGGACCTACGAGCAGTACTTC.

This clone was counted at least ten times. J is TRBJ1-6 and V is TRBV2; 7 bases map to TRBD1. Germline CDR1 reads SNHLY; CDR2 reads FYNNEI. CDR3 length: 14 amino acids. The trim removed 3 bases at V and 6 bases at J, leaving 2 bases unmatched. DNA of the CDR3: TGTGCCAGCAGTGAGCGGGACAGTAATTCACCCCTCCACTTT. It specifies CASSERDSNSPLHF.

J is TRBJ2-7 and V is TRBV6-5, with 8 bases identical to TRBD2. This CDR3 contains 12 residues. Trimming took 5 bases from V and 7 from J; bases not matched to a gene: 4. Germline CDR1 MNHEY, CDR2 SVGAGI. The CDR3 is CASSPGTREQYF. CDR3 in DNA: TGTGCCAGCAGTCCCGGGACTAGAGAGCAGTACTTC.

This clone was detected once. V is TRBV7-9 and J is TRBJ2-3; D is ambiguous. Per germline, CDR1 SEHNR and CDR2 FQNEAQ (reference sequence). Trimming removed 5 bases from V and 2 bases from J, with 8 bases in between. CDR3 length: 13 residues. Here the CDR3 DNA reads TGTGCCAGCAGCCCCGGGCTCACAGATACGCAGTATTTT. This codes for CASSPGLTDTQYF.

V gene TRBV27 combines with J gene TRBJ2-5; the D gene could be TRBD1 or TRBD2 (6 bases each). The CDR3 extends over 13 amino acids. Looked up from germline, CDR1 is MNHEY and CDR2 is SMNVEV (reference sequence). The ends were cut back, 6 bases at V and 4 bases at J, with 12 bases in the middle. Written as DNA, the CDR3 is TGTGCCAGCAGACTACAGGGAGGAGAGACCCAGTACTTC. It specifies CASRLQGGETQYF.